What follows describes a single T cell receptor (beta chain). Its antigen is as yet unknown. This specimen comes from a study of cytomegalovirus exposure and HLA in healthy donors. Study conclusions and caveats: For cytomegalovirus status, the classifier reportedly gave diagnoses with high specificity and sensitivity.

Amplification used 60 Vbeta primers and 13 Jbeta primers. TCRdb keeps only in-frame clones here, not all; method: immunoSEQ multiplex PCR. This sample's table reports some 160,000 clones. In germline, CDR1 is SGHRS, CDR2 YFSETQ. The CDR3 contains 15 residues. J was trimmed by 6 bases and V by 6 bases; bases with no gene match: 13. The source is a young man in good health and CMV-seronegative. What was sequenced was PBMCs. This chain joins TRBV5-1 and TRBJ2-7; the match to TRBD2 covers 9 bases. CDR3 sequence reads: CASNPSGTSISEQYF. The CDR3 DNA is TGCGCCAGCAACCCATCCGGGACTAGCATCTCCGAGCAGTACTTC.